This T cell receptor beta chain was documented in a study of blood T cell dynamics during melanoma immunotherapy. Study-wide background: Metastatic melanoma patients received first-line pembrolizumab or nivolumab plus ipilimumab. General study points: Disease-control patients' PBMC repertoires became either more clonal or more diverse at W3.

Note on this clone: No antigen is known for it.

Every bulk PBMC sample received the same 350 ng of DNA. Data came from immunoSEQ multiplex PCR; TCRdb stores just in-frame clones and leaves some out. The table records around 10,000 clones, roughly 85% of them present only once. The time point was: pre-treatment baseline. Disease control meant complete response, partial response or stable disease at 12 weeks. The germline gives CDR1 LNHDA, CDR2 SQIVND (reference sequence). V shed 5 bases and J 2 bases; nucleotides not matched to a gene: 4. This CDR3 region has 15 residues. The V call is TRBV19, the J call TRBJ1-5; TRBD1 aligns across 9 bases. Sample: blood, taken from a patient treated with checkpoint blockade. The receptor was derived from a human donor with melanoma. The CDR3 protein is CASSDRTGGNQPQHF. In nucleotides, the CDR3 is TGTGCCAGTAGTGATAGGACAGGGGGCAATCAGCCCCAGCATTTT.